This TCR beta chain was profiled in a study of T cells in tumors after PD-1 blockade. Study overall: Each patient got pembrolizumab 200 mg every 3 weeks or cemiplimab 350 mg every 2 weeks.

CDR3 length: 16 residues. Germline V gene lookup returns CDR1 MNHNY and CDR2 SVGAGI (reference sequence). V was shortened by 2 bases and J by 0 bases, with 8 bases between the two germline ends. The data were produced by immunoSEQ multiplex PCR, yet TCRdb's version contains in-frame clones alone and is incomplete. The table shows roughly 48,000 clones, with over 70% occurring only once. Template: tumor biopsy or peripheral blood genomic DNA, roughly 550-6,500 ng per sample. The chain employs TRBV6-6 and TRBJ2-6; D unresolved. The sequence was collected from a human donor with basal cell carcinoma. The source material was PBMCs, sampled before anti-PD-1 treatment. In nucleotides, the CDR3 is TGTGCCAGCAGTTACCTAAAGATCTCTGGGGCCAACGTCCTGACTTTC. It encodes CASSYLKISGANVLTF.